This TCR beta chain originates from a study of blood T cell repertoires in COVID-19. Authors' processing steps: Researchers report that nucleated cell counts were estimated from reference gene primer amplification. Here immunoSEQ multiplex PCR was the method, and the copy in TCRdb shows in-frame clones only, minus some. The V and J calls and clone size were taken over from that table, and D and trimming were inferred from the DNA. The sample holds about 59,000 clones, about 70% seen once. The CDR3 consists of 15 residues. V shed 4 bases, J shed 2 bases, and the junction held 9 bases outside the gene matches. The germline CDR1 and CDR2 sequences are SGHRS and YFSETQ. This clone was detected a few times.

This sequence was found in a woman in her seventies with acute or convalescent COVID-19. The genes are TRBV5-1 and TRBJ2-7; 7 bases agree with TRBD1. What was sequenced was peripheral blood. The CDR3 loop is CASSPNGDRAYEQYF. The CDR3 bases are TGCGCCAGCAGCCCTAACGGGGACAGAGCCTACGAGCAGTACTTC. Drawing the rest from reference TRBV5-1 and TRBJ2-7, the complete variable domain is KAGVTQTPRYLIKTRGQQVTLSCSPISGHRSVSWYQQTPGQGLQFLFEYFSETQRNKGNFPGRFSGRQFSNSRSEMNVSTLELGDSALYLCASSPNGDRAYEQYFGPGTRLTVT.